Below, 19 T cell receptor beta chains from the same sample are listed, as sequenced in a study of blood T cell repertoires in COVID-19. Using immunoSEQ multiplex PCR, the repertoire was profiled, and TCRdb retains in-frame clones only, with some absent. The sample holds approximately 94,000 clones, more than 70% seen once. Sequenced sample: peripheral blood. The receptors shown here come from a human donor in a cohort sampled during active COVID-19.

This clone was counted a few times. The V call is TRBV4-1, the J call TRBJ2-5, with TRBD2 matching over 8 bases. Looked up from germline, CDR1 is MGHRA and CDR2 is YSYEKL. The CDR3 consists of 15 residues. Unmatched junction bases numbered 2, after V lost 0 bases and J lost 2 bases. As DNA, the CDR3 is TGCGCCAGCAGCCAAGATAGCGGGGTACAAGAGACCCAGTACTTC. Its protein product is CASSQDSGVQETQYF.

V and J are TRBV19 and TRBJ2-5, with TRBD1 identical over 7 bases. The junction had 5 bases not matched to a gene; V was cut back by 5 bases and J by 2 bases. The CDR3 has 14 residues. From germline, CDR1 is LNHDA and CDR2 SQIVND (reference sequence). The CDR3 loop reads CASSPNRGQETQYF. The DNA for the CDR3 is TGTGCCAGTAGTCCAAACAGGGGACAAGAGACCCAGTACTTC.

The rearrangement links TRBV6-5 to TRBJ2-7; 7 bases match TRBD1. From germline, CDR1 is MNHEY and CDR2 SVGAGI. Trimming at V came to 0 bases and at J to 2 bases, leaving 1 base not matched to a gene. The CDR3 extends over 14 amino acids. The CDR3 coding sequence is TGTGCCAGCAGTTACTCGAGGGGGCCCTACGAGCAGTACTTC. Its protein product is CASSYSRGPYEQYF.

V and J are TRBV5-1 and TRBJ2-1; 7 bases map to TRBD1. The CDR3 runs to 15 residues. Per germline, CDR1 SGHRS and CDR2 YFSETQ. V was clipped by 7 bases and J by 6 bases; unmatched bases: 13. CDR3: CASGVDRVERNEQFF. CDR3 coding DNA: TGCGCCAGCGGGGTCGACAGGGTCGAGCGCAATGAGCAGTTCTTC. Based on the CDR3 plus reference TRBV5-1 and TRBJ2-1, the full variable domain is KAGVTQTPRYLIKTRGQQVTLSCSPISGHRSVSWYQQTPGQGLQFLFEYFSETQRNKGNFPGRFSGRQFSNSRSEMNVSTLELGDSALYLCASGVDRVERNEQFFGPGTRLTVL.

This chain joins TRBV12-3 or TRBV12-4 and TRBJ2-1; perhaps TRBD1 as D (5 bases). The length of the CDR3 is 13 residues. Trimming shortened V by 6 bases and J by 4 bases, and 10 bases separated the two germline ends. CDR3 in DNA: TGTGCCAGCAGCCCAGACAGTTACAATGAGCAGTTCTTC. This gives the protein CASSPDSYNEQFF.

Regarding this clone: The DNA is omitted, as the CDR3 cannot be located on it reliably, and the CDR3 follows TCRdb's listing. The J gene is TRBJ2-1, the V gene TRBV6-2 or TRBV6-3; TRBD2 was called by the table and not checked on the DNA. The V gene's germline CDR1 is MNHEY and CDR2 SVGEGT. From its first to its last residue, the CDR3 has 12 amino acids. CDR3 region: CASSSSGREQFF.

V is TRBV19 and J is TRBJ1-4; D not resolved. Germline CDR1 reads LNHDA; CDR2 reads SQIVND (reference sequence). The CDR3 totals 15 residues. The ends were cut back, 5 bases at V and 0 bases at J, with 10 bases in the middle. The CDR3 reads CASSSDGSTNEKLFF. CDR3 sequence (DNA): TGTGCCAGTAGTTCAGACGGGTCAACTAATGAAAAACTGTTTTTT.

The chain is built from TRBV6-2 or TRBV6-3 and TRBJ2-7, with 7 bases that match TRBD2. In germline, CDR1 is MNHEY, CDR2 SVGEGT. The V and J ends lost 3 bases and 4 bases, in that order; junction bases with no gene match: 12. The length of the CDR3 is 16 residues. The CDR3 nucleotides read TGTGCCAGCAGTTATGTCGCGGGAGAAATTCGGTACGAGCAGTACTTC. It is translated as CASSYVAGEIRYEQYF.

This chain joins TRBV6-5 and TRBJ1-2, with 7 bases aligning to TRBD1. CDR1 and CDR2 from the germline V gene are MNHEY and SVGAGI. The CDR3 loop spans 14 amino acids. V gave up 8 bases and J gave up 2 bases; unmatched junction bases: 8. The CDR3 DNA sequence: TGTGCCAGCCGGCCGGGGACAGAAAACTATGGCTACACCTTC. It specifies CASRPGTENYGYTF.

The chain uses TRBV7-9 and TRBJ2-3; tentatively, D is TRBD2 (5 bases). CDR3 length: 15 amino acids. Germline assignment: CDR1 SEHNR and CDR2 FQNEAQ (reference sequence). V shed 0 bases and J shed 3 bases, with 10 bases lying between them. The CDR3 region is CASSLAGVRTDTQYF. The CDR3, as DNA: TGTGCCAGCAGCTTAGCGGGAGTTAGGACAGATACGCAGTATTTT.

V usage is TRBV3-1 (or the pseudogene TRBV3-2) and J usage is TRBJ1-5; TRBD1 matches at 11 bases. CDR1 and CDR2 from the germline V gene are LGHDT and YNNKEL (reference sequence). The junction had 3 bases not matched to a gene; V was cut back by 4 bases and J by 7 bases. The CDR3 is 14 amino acids. This chain's CDR3 is CASSPGQGAQPQHF. The DNA for the CDR3 is TGTGCCAGCAGCCCTGGACAGGGGGCGCAGCCCCAGCATTTT.

The CDR3 spells CASSPRPGQGAGTEAFF. In DNA form, the CDR3 reads TGTGCCAGCAGCCCCCGCCCGGGACAGGGGGCTGGCACTGAAGCTTTCTTT. V gene TRBV3-1 (or the pseudogene TRBV3-2) combines with J gene TRBJ1-1; 12 bases map to TRBD1. The length of the CDR3 is 17 residues. Germline assignment: CDR1 LGHDT and CDR2 YNNKEL (reference sequence). After removal of 4 bases from V and 4 bases from J, the junction contained 10 bases not matched to a gene.

The V and J genes are TRBV24-1 and TRBJ1-5; possibly TRBD1 for D (5 bases). The CDR3 is 12 amino acids. Trimming shortened V by 6 bases and J by 9 bases, and 11 bases separated the two germline ends. Per germline, CDR1 KGHDR and CDR2 SFDVKD. In DNA form, the CDR3 reads TGTGCCACCAGTTTTGGGGGGGGGCCCCAGCATTTT. Protein: CATSFGGGPQHF.

The chain carries TRBV7-9 and TRBJ2-3; weak D call: TRBD1 (6 bases). Germline V gives CDR1 SEHNR, CDR2 FQNEAQ (reference sequence). This CDR3 has 16 amino acids. Trimming pared 4 bases from V and 0 bases from J, leaving 14 bases between. CDR3 in DNA: TGTGCCAGCAGCTGGTGGACAGCTACTAGCACAGATACGCAGTATTTT. Protein product: CASSWWTATSTDTQYF.

The chain uses TRBV6-1 and TRBJ2-6, with D uncertain. With 0 bases removed from V and 1 base from J, the gap between germline ends came to 10 bases. The CDR3 covers 17 residues. Germline loops: CDR1 MNHNS, CDR2 SASEGT. The CDR3 coding sequence is TGTGCCAGCAGTGAAGCACCAGCGATTTCTGGGGCCAACGTCCTGACTTTC. Translation gives CASSEAPAISGANVLTF.

This chain connects TRBV20-1 to TRBJ2-1; 7 nucleotides match TRBD2. This CDR3 has 15 amino acids. Germline CDR1 DFQATT, CDR2 SNEGSKA (reference sequence). V lost 3 bases, J lost 0 bases, and 5 bases stayed unmatched. This CDR3 is CSASLRGSSYNEQFF. CDR3 DNA: TGCAGTGCTAGTTTACGCGGGAGCTCCTACAATGAGCAGTTCTTC.

A remark on this clone: Additional DNA sequences in this sample encode the identical CDR3. V is TRBV7-9 and J is TRBJ1-2, with TRBD1 as a possible D gene (5 bases). Germline loops: CDR1 SEHNR, CDR2 FQNEAQ (reference sequence). Between the trimmed V and J ends, which lost 4 bases and 2 bases, there was a span of 11 bases. The CDR3 covers 14 residues. DNA for the CDR3: TGTGCCAGCAGCTCCCTGACAGAGAACTATGGCTACACCTTC. This encodes CASSSLTENYGYTF.

This clone has a single count. V and J are TRBV27 and TRBJ2-5; 13 bases map to TRBD2. CDR1 and CDR2 (germline): MNHEY, SMNVEV (reference sequence). J gave up 0 bases and V 5 bases, and 3 bases lay outside the gene matches. The CDR3 has 16 amino acids. The CDR3 sequence: CASSQTSGRYQETQYF. Here the CDR3 DNA reads TGTGCCAGCAGTCAGACTAGCGGGAGGTACCAAGAGACCCAGTACTTC.

The genes are TRBV7-2 and TRBJ1-2; TRBD1 aligns across 7 bases. Germline CDR1 is SGHTA and CDR2 is FQGNSA. CDR3 size: 14 residues. V was clipped by 4 bases and J by 3 bases; unmatched bases: 5. The CDR3: CASSYGTAHYGYTF. Written as DNA, the CDR3 is TGTGCCAGCAGCTATGGGACAGCCCACTATGGCTACACCTTC.